A selection of T cell receptor beta chains follows, all from one sample in a study of blood T cells in healthy people across ages. A single record per CDR3 protein comes from TCRdb applying MiXCR to the 5' RACE reads. This sample carries fewer than 2 million distinct CDR3 sequences, 30% to 40% of them seen once, and the ten largest clones take under 30%. Sequences were obtained from blood. These TCRs come from a human donor in good health. Both conserved end residues are part of each CDR3. The D gene is left open where the match is weak. The listing skips clone size in some rows; elsewhere it reads once, few, many or a size class.

D gene	CDR3 length	V gene	J gene	clone size	CDR3 DNA	CDR3 protein
-	14	TRBV10-3	TRBJ2-1	-	TGTGCCATCAGTGAGTCTCCAGGGTACAATGAGCAGTTCTTC	CAISESPGYNEQFF
-	12	TRBV5-1	TRBJ2-5	-	TGCGCCAGCCGAAAGGATTCAGAGACCCAGTACTTC	CASRKDSETQYF
-	15	TRBV12-5	TRBJ2-1	-	TGTGCTAGTGGTTTTGGTAAGGGGGGTCACAATGAGCAGTTCTTC	CASGFGKGGHNEQFF
-	14	TRBV6-6	TRBJ2-2	few	TGTGCCAGCAGTGTAGTAGGGGGCACCGGGGAGCTGTTTTTT	CASSVVGGTGELFF
-	15	TRBV5-1	TRBJ1-2	few	TGCGCCAGCAGCTTGATGGGGACAAGGACCTATGGCTACACCTTC	CASSLMGTRTYGYTF
TRBD2	16	TRBV7-2	TRBJ2-3	-	TGTGCCAGCAGCTCTGAGGGCGGGGGGAGCACAGATACGCAGTATTTT	CASSSEGGGSTDTQYF
TRBD1	12	TRBV6-2/TRBV6-3	TRBJ1-2	once	TGTGCCAGCAGCGACAGGGTGTTTGGCTACACCTTC	CASSDRVFGYTF
TRBD2	16	TRBV28	TRBJ2-7	-	TGTGCCAGCAGTTTCCCGAGGGGCGGGGGGTCCTACGAGCAGTACTTC	CASSFPRGGGSYEQYF
-	16	TRBV27	TRBJ2-3	once	TGTGCCAGCAGTCCGATTGACAGCGACCCCACAGATACGCAGTATTTT	CASSPIDSDPTDTQYF
-	15	TRBV11-2	TRBJ2-1	few	TGTGCCAGCACCAGGGGGGGAATCCCGATCGGTGAGCAGTTCTTC	CASTRGGIPIGEQFF
-	14	TRBV7-2	TRBJ2-5	-	TGTGCCAGCAGCCCCCTTTGGAACAGAGAGACCCAGTACTTC	CASSPLWNRETQYF
-	12	TRBV29-1	TRBJ2-1	-	TGCAGCGTTGAAAGGACCCAAGAGACCCAGTTCTTC	CSVERTQETQFF
TRBD2	17	TRBV4-3	TRBJ2-1	few	TGCGCCAGCAGCCAAGTCGGTGGCGGGGGGGCAGTAAATGAGCAGTTCTTC	CASSQVGGGGAVNEQFF
-	16	TRBV20-1	TRBJ2-1	-	TGCAGTGCTAGAGGTCGAGAAAAGGTACTACTCTATGAGCAGTTCTTC	CSARGREKVLLYEQFF
-	8	TRBV7-3	TRBJ2-4	many	TGTGCCAGCAGCCGTTCGTACTTC	CASSRSYF
TRBD2	13	TRBV29-1	TRBJ2-7	-	TGCAGCTTTGGGACTAGCGGGGGGGGCGAGCAGTACTTC	CSFGTSGGGEQYF
TRBD1	12	TRBV6-1	TRBJ2-1	few	TGTGCCAGCAGTGGGGACAGGGATGAGCAGTTCTTC	CASSGDRDEQFF
-	17	TRBV6-2/TRBV6-3	TRBJ1-5	-	TGTGCCAGCAGTTACCCCCATGACGGGACATGGGATCAGCCCCAGCATTTT	CASSYPHDGTWDQPQHF
TRBD1	17	TRBV24-1	TRBJ2-1	-	TGTGCCACCAGTGATTTGGCCAAGGACAGGGAATACAATGAGCAGTTCTTC	CATSDLAKDREYNEQFF
-	13	TRBV6-1	TRBJ1-2	-	TGTGCCAGCAGTGAAGAAGGGGCTCGGGGCTACACCTTC	CASSEEGARGYTF
-	12	TRBV3-1	TRBJ2-3	-	TGTGCCAGCAGCCGAGCGACCGATACGCAGTATTTT	CASSRATDTQYF
TRBD1	15	TRBV6-1	TRBJ2-7	few	TGTGCCAGCAGTGTTCGGGACAGGGAATCCTACGAGCAGTACTTC	CASSVRDRESYEQYF
-	16	TRBV4-1	TRBJ2-7	few	TGCGCCAGCAGCCAAGTGAGTTCGTGGGGGTCGTACGAGCAGTACTTC	CASSQVSSWGSYEQYF
TRBD2	16	TRBV27	TRBJ2-7	few	TGTGCCAGCAGTTCCCTCGGCGGGGGGGTTCCTTACGAGCAGTACTTC	CASSSLGGGVPYEQYF
TRBD1	13	TRBV4-2	TRBJ1-2	-	TGTGCCAGCGGATATACAGGGGACTATGGCTACACCTTC	CASGYTGDYGYTF
-	15	TRBV12-3/TRBV12-4	TRBJ2-7	many	TGTGCCAGCAGTCCTACTAGTCTAGGAACCTACGAGCAGTACTTC	CASSPTSLGTYEQYF
TRBD2	14	TRBV4-3	TRBJ2-3	-	TGCGCCAGCAGTCCTAGCGGGAGCGCAGATACGCAGTATTTT	CASSPSGSADTQYF
-	13	TRBV15	TRBJ1-2	-	TGTGCCACCAGCAGAGATCGAGGGGATGGCTACACCTTC	CATSRDRGDGYTF
TRBD1	15	TRBV4-2	TRBJ2-1	once	TGTGCCAGCAGCCACCCCGGGACAGGGTGTAATGAGCAGTTCTTC	CASSHPGTGCNEQFF
-	11	TRBV7-2	TRBJ1-4	-	TGTGCCAGCAGCTTGGGGGGGGTTTCGTTTTTT	CASSLGGVSFF
-	14	TRBV20-1	TRBJ1-2	-	TGCAGTGCACCATACAGGTCTCAACTGGATGGCTACACCTTC	CSAPYRSQLDGYTF
-	14	TRBV2	TRBJ1-4	-	TGTGCCAGCAGTGAGGGGGATTCGAATGAAAAACTGTTTTTT	CASSEGDSNEKLFF
TRBD1	15	TRBV12-3/TRBV12-4	TRBJ2-5	-	TGTGCCAGCAGTTTGTGGACAGGGGCTCGAGAGACCCAGTACTTC	CASSLWTGARETQYF
-	14	TRBV28	TRBJ2-5	few	TGTGCCAGCAGTCTCAGGGGAGGTACAGAGACCCAGTACTTC	CASSLRGGTETQYF
-	12	TRBV29-1	TRBJ2-7	-	TGCAGCGCGATCAAGGGGGGGTACGAGCAGTACTTC	CSAIKGGYEQYF
TRBD2	15	TRBV7-2	TRBJ2-5	few	TGTGCCAGCAGCCCGGTAGCGGGGGGAGGAGAGACCCAGTACTTC	CASSPVAGGGETQYF
-	16	TRBV6-5	TRBJ1-1	-	TGTGCCAGCAGTTACTCTGGAGCAGGCTTGAACACTGAAGCTTTCTTT	CASSYSGAGLNTEAFF
-	14	TRBV5-1	TRBJ1-4	few	TGCGCCAGCAGCTTGGTACAGGCCCGTGAAAAACTGTTTTTT	CASSLVQAREKLFF
-	16	TRBV4-3	TRBJ1-2	-	TGCGCCAGCAGCCAAGGCGCAAGGGTCAATAACTATGGCTACACCTTC	CASSQGARVNNYGYTF
-	11	TRBV20-1	TRBJ1-1	-	TGCAGTGCTAGAGATGTTAATGGAGCTTTCTTT	CSARDVNGAFF
TRBD1	12	TRBV6-6	TRBJ1-2	-	TGTGCCAGCGTCGGACAGGGGCGGGGCTACACCTTC	CASVGQGRGYTF
-	14	TRBV27	TRBJ2-1	-	TGTGCCAGCAGTTTATCGAACATCCCCTACGAGCAGTTCTTC	CASSLSNIPYEQFF
TRBD1	12	TRBV29-1	TRBJ2-7	-	TGCAGCGGAGGGACAGGGAGGAATGAGCAGTACTTC	CSGGTGRNEQYF
-	15	TRBV5-1	TRBJ2-3	-	TGCGCCAGCAGCTTGAACGGGGGTGACGCAGATACGCAGTATTTT	CASSLNGGDADTQYF
-	16	TRBV5-1	TRBJ2-7	-	TGCGCCAGCAGCTTGGCATGGCGACTCGCCTCCTACGAGCAGTACTTC	CASSLAWRLASYEQYF
-	15	TRBV7-8	TRBJ1-2	-	TGTGCCAGCAGCTTAGGATCAGGGGATGTTTATGGCTACACCTTC	CASSLGSGDVYGYTF
TRBD1	16	TRBV18	TRBJ2-1	-	TGTGCCAGCTCACCAATGGACAGGGTACGGGACAATGAGCAGTTCTTC	CASSPMDRVRDNEQFF
TRBD2	15	TRBV7-2	TRBJ2-3	few	TGTGCCAGCAGCTTATTTCGCGGGAGCCCCGATACGCAGTATTTT	CASSLFRGSPDTQYF
TRBD1	16	TRBV6-5	TRBJ1-2	-	TGTGCCAGCAGTTACCGCGAAGGGACAGGGAACTATGGCTACACCTTC	CASSYREGTGNYGYTF
TRBD1	14	TRBV7-2	TRBJ1-5	-	TGTGCCAGCAGCGGGACAGGGGGCCTACAGCCCCAGCATTTT	CASSGTGGLQPQHF
TRBD1	15	TRBV7-8	TRBJ1-6	few	TGTGCCAGCAGCGGATCCGGGACAGGGATTTCACCCCTCCACTTT	CASSGSGTGISPLHF
-	12	TRBV20-1	TRBJ1-1	-	TGCAGTATCCTCGGGGGGCCGACTGAAGCTTTCTTT	CSILGGPTEAFF
-	15	TRBV29-1	TRBJ1-1	-	TGCAGCGTTGAAGGGGAAGGCAGGCCCCGAACTGAAGCTTTCTTT	CSVEGEGRPRTEAFF
-	12	TRBV6-2/TRBV6-3	TRBJ2-3	-	TGTGCCAGCAGCCCTACCCACGCTACGCAGTATTTT	CASSPTHATQYF
-	13	TRBV29-1	TRBJ1-2	many	TGCAGCGTTCTTGAGGAGAGGGACTATGGCTACACCTTC	CSVLEERDYGYTF
-	15	TRBV5-1	TRBJ2-1	-	TGCGCCAGCAGCTTTTCCTCCCCAGACTACAATGAGCAGTTCTTC	CASSFSSPDYNEQFF
-	15	TRBV24-1	TRBJ1-5	-	TGTGCCACCAGTGATGGGGCCTACGGGGACCAGCCCCAGCATTTT	CATSDGAYGDQPQHF
-	18	TRBV7-2	TRBJ2-7	-	TGTGCCAGCAGCTTAATCGGCTACGTCGCCGGGGCCCACTACGAGCAGTACTTC	CASSLIGYVAGAHYEQYF
TRBD2	13	TRBV12-3/TRBV12-4	TRBJ2-2	once	TGTGCCAGCAGACTAGCGCCTACCGGGGAGCTGTTTTTT	CASRLAPTGELFF